Each of the 16 T cell receptor beta chains below was sequenced from the same sample in a study of T cell clonotyping in hematopoietic cell transplantation. Here immunoSEQ multiplex PCR was the method, and the copy in TCRdb shows in-frame clones only, minus some. Here the sample spans 27,000 or so clones, less than 75% being singletons. The time point: recipient sample about 28 days before transplant, after cytoreduction. Here the sequenced sample was peripheral blood mononuclear cells, taken before stem cell transplant. These receptors originate from a man aged 45-60 years with myelodysplastic syndrome. Some clones in this sample may be carry-over from other donors' samples.

The J gene is TRBJ1-6, the V gene TRBV28; 9 bases are shared with TRBD1. The CDR3 sequence is 12 residues long. Germline trimming cut 8 bases from V and 9 bases from J; bases unmatched to any gene: 2. Germline V gene sequence: CDR1 MDHEN, CDR2 SYDVKM. Written as DNA, the CDR3 is TGTGCCAGCGGACAGGGGAGTTCACCCCTCCACTTT. Translation gives CASGQGSSPLHF.

The chain recombines TRBV30 with TRBJ1-6; D remains unclear. This CDR3 has 15 residues. Deletions cut 0 bases from V and 7 bases from J, with 13 bases between. CDR1 is GTSNPN and CDR2 is SVGIG in the germline V gene (reference sequence). This CDR3 reads CAWSVRNTVNSPLHF. The CDR3 DNA is TGTGCCTGGAGTGTACGCAACACGGTGAATTCACCCCTCCACTTT.

This chain uses TRBV6-5 with TRBJ2-1; D call uncertain. The V gene lost 2 bases and the J gene lost 15 bases, with 14 bases spanning the gap. The germline V gene encodes CDR1 MNHEY and CDR2 SVGAGI. The CDR3 is 12 amino acids. The CDR3, as DNA: TGTGCCAGCAGTTACGACGGGCTGCGTGGGTTCTTC. Amino acids: CASSYDGLRGFF.

This rearrangement joins TRBV4-3 to TRBJ1-4, with D perhaps TRBD1 (5 bases). Trimming removed 4 bases from V and 8 bases from J, with 17 bases in between. This CDR3 comprises 15 residues. Germline V CDR1 and CDR2: LGHNA, YSLEER. DNA for the CDR3: TGCGCCAGCAGCCTCCTTCGGCAGGGCGGGGAAAAACTGTTTTTT. Encoded protein: CASSLLRQGGEKLFF.

The V and J genes are TRBV30 and TRBJ2-7; D ambiguous. Germline assignment: CDR1 GTSNPN and CDR2 SVGIG (reference sequence). V lost 5 bases, J lost 5 bases, and 7 bases lay in between. The CDR3 runs 10 residues. The CDR3 nucleotides read TGTGCCTGGGGGTACAACGAGCAGTACTTC. Its translation is CAWGYNEQYF.

The chain carries TRBV25-1 and TRBJ1-4; D is unclear. V gave up 2 bases and J gave up 8 bases, with 9 bases separating them. Germline loops: CDR1 MGHDK, CDR2 SYGVNS. This CDR3 contains 13 residues. The CDR3 coding sequence is TGTGCCAGCAGTGAACCTACGAGGGAAAAACTGTTTTTT. This encodes CASSEPTREKLFF. The full variable domain, rest sourced from reference TRBV25-1 and TRBJ1-4, is EADIYQTPRYLVIGTGKKITLECSQTMGHDKMYWYQQDPGMELHLIHYSYGVNSTEKGDLSSESTVSRIRTEHFPLTLESARPSHTSQYLCASSEPTREKLFFGSGTQLSVL.

The chain is built from TRBV27 and TRBJ2-1; 7 bases line up with TRBD1. V dropped 7 bases and J dropped 7; count of bases not matched to a gene: 7. The germline V gene encodes CDR1 MNHEY and CDR2 SMNVEV (reference sequence). This CDR3 spans 13 amino acids. The CDR3 region is CASTPTGSNEQFF. The CDR3 DNA is TGTGCCAGCACCCCGACAGGGAGTAATGAGCAGTTCTTC.

This sequence joins TRBV5-1 and TRBJ2-3; D is perhaps TRBD1 (6 bases). With 0 bases removed from V and 6 bases from J, the gap between germline ends came to 17 bases. This CDR3 is 16 amino acids long. In germline, CDR1 is SGHRS, CDR2 YFSETQ. This CDR3 is CASSLEGQAVGDTQYF. CDR3 DNA: TGCGCCAGCAGCTTGGAGGGACAAGCGGTGGGGGATACGCAGTATTTT. Full variable domain (missing parts from reference TRBV5-1 and TRBJ2-3): KAGVTQTPRYLIKTRGQQVTLSCSPISGHRSVSWYQQTPGQGLQFLFEYFSETQRNKGNFPGRFSGRQFSNSRSEMNVSTLELGDSALYLCASSLEGQAVGDTQYFGPGTRLTVL.

The chain uses TRBV28 and TRBJ2-7, with a weak D call TRBD2 (6 bases). CDR1 and CDR2 (germline): MDHEN, SYDVKM. The CDR3 is 16 amino acids. The ends were cut back, 2 bases at V and 0 bases at J, with 14 bases in the middle. The CDR3 bases are TGTGCCAGCAGTTTAACGGGGCGGGGCCGCTCCTACGAGCAGTACTTC. It specifies CASSLTGRGRSYEQYF.

The J gene is TRBJ2-1, the V gene TRBV30; 8 bases align to TRBD2. The CDR3 consists of 15 residues. The V gene end was trimmed by 0 bases and the J gene end by 5 bases; junction bases not matched to a gene: 6. The germline CDR1 and CDR2 sequences are GTSNPN and SVGIG (reference sequence). The CDR3 DNA sequence: TGTGCCTGGAGTGTACTGACTAGCGACCACAATGAGCAGTTCTTC. This codes for CAWSVLTSDHNEQFF.

The genes are TRBV19 and TRBJ2-7; D is unclear. Per germline, CDR1 LNHDA and CDR2 SQIVND (reference sequence). The CDR3 covers 11 residues. Trimming stripped 9 bases from V and 6 bases from J, with 12 bases between. The CDR3 region has the DNA TGTGCCAGCTATAATGGTGGCGAGCAGTACTTC. This encodes CASYNGGEQYF. The variable domain in full, with the rest retrieved from reference TRBV19 and TRBJ2-7, is DGGITQSPKYLFRKEGQNVTLSCEQNLNHDAMYWYRQDPGQGLRLIYYSQIVNDFQKGDIAEGYSVSREKKESFPLTVTSAQKNPTAFYLCASYNGGEQYFGPGTRLTVT.

The sample holds a few counts of this clone. The chain employs TRBV29-1 and TRBJ1-1, with 10 bases fitting TRBD1. The CDR3 runs 15 residues. Per germline, CDR1 SQVTM and CDR2 ANQGSEA. Trimming cost V 6 bases and J 3 bases; bases outside gene matches: 10. The CDR3 DNA reads TGCAGCGTCCGGACAGGGGGGTGGAAGGACACTGAAGCTTTCTTT. Translating it yields CSVRTGGWKDTEAFF.

This clone came up a few times. This chain joins TRBV5-6 and TRBJ2-2; D gene unclear. The germline V gene encodes CDR1 SGHDT and CDR2 YYEEEE. Trimming pared 2 bases from V and 6 bases from J, leaving 14 bases between. The CDR3 is made up of 15 amino acids. The CDR3 bases are TGTGCCAGCAGCTTTGGCGAGGTATCCCCCGGGGAGCTGTTTTTT. Translation gives CASSFGEVSPGELFF. The entire variable domain, with the rest obtained from reference TRBV5-6 and TRBJ2-2, is as follows: DAGVTQSPTHLIKTRGQQVTLRCSPKSGHDTVSWYQQALGQGPQFIFQYYEEEERQRGNFPDRFSGHQFPNYSSELNVNALLLGDSALYLCASSFGEVSPGELFFGEGSRLTVL.

This clone came up once. This chain joins TRBV19 and TRBJ1-2, with 8 bases lining up with TRBD1. The V and J ends lost 8 bases and 2 bases, in that order; junction bases with no gene match: 7. CDR1 and CDR2 from the germline V gene are LNHDA and SQIVND (reference sequence). The CDR3 loop spans 14 amino acids. CDR3 amino acids: CASQRPGGNYGYTF. The CDR3 DNA reads as TGTGCCAGTCAAAGACCAGGGGGCAACTATGGCTACACCTTC.

This chain uses TRBV6-1 with TRBJ2-1; D remains ambiguous. Trimming removed 4 bases from V and 9 bases from J, with 7 bases in between. Per the germline V gene, CDR1 is MNHNS and CDR2 is SASEGT. The CDR3 consists of 11 residues. CDR3 protein: CASSASLEQFF. CDR3 nucleotide sequence: TGTGCCAGCAGTGCCAGCCTTGAGCAGTTCTTC.

The J gene is TRBJ1-5, the V gene TRBV28; D not resolved. CDR3 length: 18 residues. Trimming took 7 bases from V and 0 from J, leaving 22 bases between them. Per germline, CDR1 MDHEN and CDR2 SYDVKM. The CDR3 DNA reads as TGTGCCAGCAACACTGACGTCTCCTCATGGTATAGCAATCAGCCCCAGCATTTT. It is translated as CASNTDVSSWYSNQPQHF.